The 15 T cell receptor beta chains given below trace back to one sample, sequenced in a study of blood T cell repertoires in COVID-19. The data were produced by immunoSEQ multiplex PCR, yet TCRdb's version contains in-frame clones alone and is incomplete. The sample carries around 150,000 clones, about nine tenths recorded once. The material sequenced was peripheral blood. Receptors were obtained from a woman aged 55 to 70 with active or convalescent COVID-19.

The chain's CDR3 is CASSLADTGELFF. As DNA, the CDR3 is TGTGCCAGCAGTTTAGCCGACACCGGGGAGCTGTTTTTT. The rearrangement links TRBV12-3 or TRBV12-4 to TRBJ2-2; the D is unclear. The germline V and J ends were trimmed by 0 bases and 3 bases, with 2 bases remaining between them. CDR3 length: 13 residues.

The chain uses TRBV10-3 and TRBJ1-1; a weak D match, TRBD1 (5 bases). The V gene lost 6 bases and the J gene lost 5 bases, with 10 bases spanning the gap. The CDR3 is 12 amino acids. The germline V gene has CDR1 ENHRY and CDR2 SYGVKD. The CDR3 nucleotides read TGTGCCATCAGGGAGGGGAGTACTGAAGCTTTCTTT. Protein sequence: CAIREGSTEAFF.

With regard to this clone: The sample has other DNA sequences that encode this CDR3 too. This chain connects TRBV19 to TRBJ1-1; D possibly corresponds to TRBD1 (6 bases). Trimming took 5 bases from V and 7 from J, leaving 14 bases between them. CDR1 is LNHDA, CDR2 SQIVND, per germline (reference sequence). This CDR3 region has 13 residues. The CDR3 bases are TGTGCCAGTAGTCCCCAGGGGCTCGGTGAAGCTTTCTTT. It yields the protein CASSPQGLGEAFF.

A word on this clone: The sample carries other DNA sequences with the same CDR3. The CDR3 DNA follows: TGTGCCAGCAGCCTAGGGACAGGATCCTACGAGCAGTACTTC. It encodes CASSLGTGSYEQYF. This chain uses TRBV7-2 with TRBJ2-7, with 8 bases that match TRBD1. CDR1 SGHTA and CDR2 FQGNSA come from the germline V gene. The junction had 4 bases not matched to a gene; V was cut back by 5 bases and J by 1 base. This CDR3 is 14 amino acids long.

The CDR3 DNA reads as TGCAGTGCTAGGTTCATCAATGAGCAGTTCTTC. Its protein is CSARFINEQFF. The chain links TRBV20-1 to TRBJ2-1; D remains unclear. This CDR3 region has 11 residues. Germline V gene data show CDR1 as DFQATT and CDR2 as SNEGSKA (reference sequence). Trimming removed 3 bases at V and 6 bases at J, with 6 bases between.

The chain has TRBV7-6 and TRBJ2-5; 11 bases fit TRBD1. Trimming cost V 5 bases and J 5 bases; bases outside gene matches: 7. Per the germline V gene, CDR1 is SGHVS and CDR2 is FNYEAQ. The CDR3 length is 15 residues. The CDR3 bases are TGTGCCAGCAGCCCTCGGACAGGGGGCGAGGAGACCCAGTACTTC. Translating it yields CASSPRTGGEETQYF.

This clone was found a few times. The genes are TRBV9 and TRBJ2-2; D perhaps matches TRBD1 (5 bases). Germline V gene lookup returns CDR1 SGDLS and CDR2 YYNGEE. CDR3 length: 18 residues. Trimming pared 3 bases from V and 4 bases from J, leaving 22 bases between. The CDR3 DNA reads TGTGCCAGCAGCGATAACAGGAACAAAAAAAGGGGCACCGGGGAGCTGTTTTTT. It is translated as CASSDNRNKKRGTGELFF.

This clone has a single count. This rearrangement joins TRBV5-1 to TRBJ1-2, with TRBD1 identical over 7 bases. This CDR3 is built from 15 residues. Trimming at V came to 0 bases and at J to 3 bases, leaving 5 bases not matched to a gene. Germline V gives CDR1 SGHRS, CDR2 YFSETQ. Here the CDR3 reads CASSLEQGVHYGYTF. CDR3 coding DNA: TGCGCCAGCAGCTTGGAGCAGGGGGTCCACTATGGCTACACCTTC.

V is TRBV6-2 or TRBV6-3 and J is TRBJ2-3; 15 nucleotides agree with TRBD2. This CDR3 contains 18 residues. Trimming at V came to 5 bases and at J to 4 bases, leaving 10 bases not matched to a gene. CDR1 and CDR2 from the germline V gene are MNHEY and SVGEGT. CDR3 coding DNA: TGTGCCAGCAGTCCGGGACTAGCGGGGGGTCCTGATCCAGATACGCAGTATTTT. It translates to CASSPGLAGGPDPDTQYF.

This chain joins TRBV6-5 and TRBJ2-7, with 11 bases identical to TRBD1. The V gene end was trimmed by 4 bases and the J gene end by 3 bases; junction bases not matched to a gene: 5. This CDR3 contains 15 residues. Germline CDR1 reads MNHEY; CDR2 reads SVGAGI. The CDR3 nucleotides read TGTGCCAGCAGTTCCCCGGACAGGGGGCTCTACGAGCAGTACTTC. It specifies CASSSPDRGLYEQYF.

This clone has a single count. The chain combines TRBV7-2 with TRBJ1-1; no clear D gene. Deletions cut 1 base from V and 2 bases from J, with 5 bases between. CDR1 SGHTA and CDR2 FQGNSA come from the germline V gene. The CDR3 runs 13 residues. CDR3 sequence: CASSLDSNTEAFF. As DNA, the CDR3 is TGTGCCAGCAGCTTAGACAGTAACACTGAAGCTTTCTTT.

The V and J genes are TRBV5-4 and TRBJ2-3; 10 bases fit TRBD2. Germline lookup yields CDR1 SGHNT and CDR2 YYREEE (reference sequence). The CDR3 is 15 residues long. With V trimmed by 4 bases and J by 4 bases, 6 bases remained unmatched. In nucleotides, the CDR3 is TGTGCCAGCAGCGCCAGCGGGGGGGTCGCAGATACGCAGTATTTT. It specifies CASSASGGVADTQYF.

The chain joins TRBV27 to TRBJ2-3; 8 nucleotides agree with TRBD2. Germline loops: CDR1 MNHEY, CDR2 SMNVEV (reference sequence). Trimming cost V 6 bases and J 3 bases; bases outside gene matches: 8. The CDR3 has 15 amino acids. The DNA of the CDR3 is TGTGCCAGCAGCCTCGGGGGGGGCGCGACAGATACGCAGTATTTT. Its protein is CASSLGGGATDTQYF.

The count of this clone is one. The V gene is TRBV7-2, the J gene TRBJ1-5, with D hard to call. The germline CDR1 and CDR2 sequences are SGHTA and FQGNSA. The germline V and J ends were trimmed by 5 bases and 2 bases, with 10 bases remaining between them. CDR3 length: 14 amino acids. For the CDR3, the DNA is TGTGCCAGCAGCAATGTAGTTGGCAATCAGCCCCAGCATTTT. Its translation is CASSNVVGNQPQHF. Full variable domain (missing parts from reference TRBV7-2 and TRBJ1-5): GAGVSQSPSNKVTEKGKDVELRCDPISGHTALYWYRQSLGQGLEFLIYFQGNSAPDKSGLPSDRFSAERTGGSVSTLTIQRTQQEDSAVYLCASSNVVGNQPQHFGDGTRLSIL.

The chain joins TRBV7-9 to TRBJ1-2; no clear D gene. The CDR3 length is 14 residues. The germline V and J ends were trimmed by 4 bases and 6 bases, with 15 bases remaining between them. Germline loops: CDR1 SEHNR, CDR2 FQNEAQ (reference sequence). The CDR3: CASSSTVHPDGYTF. In DNA, the CDR3 is TGTGCCAGCAGCTCAACAGTTCACCCCGATGGCTACACCTTC.